This T cell receptor (beta chain) is from a study of T-cell reconstitution after alpha-beta-depleted transplantation in children. Library preparation (for TCRbeta) was performed with unique molecular identifiers. Using its own MiXCR run on the PCR reads, TCRdb lists one record per CDR3 protein. The repertoire holds some 390,000 distinct CDR3 sequences, with around 20% as singletons. The J segment lost 0 bases and the V segment lost 1 base, leaving 7 bases of the junction unmatched. This CDR3 is 17 amino acids long. Germline V CDR1 and CDR2: SGHKS, YYEKEE (reference sequence). The rearrangement uses TRBV5-5 and TRBJ2-1; TRBD1 matches at 7 bases. The receptor was derived from a human donor who donated a stem cell graft to a child with acute myeloid leukemia. The sequencing used PBMCs from the stem cell graft donor, collected from the stem cell graft. The CDR3 is CASSLSTGISSYNEQFF. The CDR3 DNA follows: TGTGCCAGCAGCTTGTCGACAGGGATCAGCTCCTACAATGAGCAGTTCTTC.